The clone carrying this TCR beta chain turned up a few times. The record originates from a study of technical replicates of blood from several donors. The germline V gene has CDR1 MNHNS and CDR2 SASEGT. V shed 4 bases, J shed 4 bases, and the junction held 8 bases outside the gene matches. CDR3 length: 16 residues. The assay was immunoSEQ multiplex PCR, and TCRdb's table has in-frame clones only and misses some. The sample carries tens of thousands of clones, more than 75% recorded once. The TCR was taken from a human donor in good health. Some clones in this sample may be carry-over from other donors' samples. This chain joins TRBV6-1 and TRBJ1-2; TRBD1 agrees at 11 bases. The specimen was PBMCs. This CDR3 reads CASSGTGTGGSYGYTF. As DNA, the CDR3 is TGTGCCAGCAGTGGAACCGGGACAGGGGGTTCCTATGGCTACACCTTC.